This paragraph reports one T cell receptor (beta chain). Its antigen is as yet unknown. The sample comes from a study of cytotoxic CD8 clonotypes in ibrutinib-treated CLL. Looking at the study overall: A mean of approximately 260,000 productive templates and tens of thousands of productive rearrangements was obtained per sample.

Study results and caveats: Before falling back toward baseline at progression, clonality had risen at the time of ibrutinib response. There were few public clonotypes, and on treatment they contracted or stayed stable.

The CDR3 spans 13 residues. Germline values: CDR1 SGHAT, CDR2 FQDESV (reference sequence). V was pared by 5 bases and J by 3 bases, with 11 bases between. The method was immunoSEQ multiplex PCR; TCRdb's version includes in-frame clones alone and lacks a portion of them. The sample gives 150,000 to 250,000 clones, about two thirds of which show up once; roughly an eighth is in the top ten. This material consisted of PBMCs, taken after 24 months of ibrutinib treatment. This chain connects TRBV11-1 to TRBJ2-7; a weak D match, TRBD2 (6 bases). This TCR was recovered from a human donor with chronic lymphocytic leukemia. In DNA form, the CDR3 reads TGTGCCAGCAGCCGGGACTTCCTCTACGAGCAGTACTTC. It yields the protein CASSRDFLYEQYF.